Listed here are 3 T cell receptor beta chains from one sample, sequenced in a study of identical twins. A single record per CDR3 protein comes from TCRdb applying MiXCR to the 5' RACE reads. Of about 530,000 distinct CDR3 sequences in the sample, 13% to 15% were seen once. These data were likewise used in another study, on yellow fever vaccine responses in identical twins.

The sequenced sample was CD4+ T cells sorted from blood. Every receptor here comes from a woman between 18 and 29 years old in good health.

This clonotype was seen a few times. The CDR3 nucleotides are TGTGCCAGCAGACATACTAGTTCTGAGCAGTTCTTC. Amino acids: CASRHTSSEQFF. The chain uses TRBV7-2 and TRBJ2-1; perhaps TRBD2 as D (5 bases). The ends were cut back, 6 bases at V and 9 bases at J, with 12 bases in the middle. The CDR3 consists of 12 residues. Germline V gives CDR1 SGHTA, CDR2 FQGNSA.

The chain combines TRBV14 with TRBJ2-7, with TRBD2 identical over 9 bases. The J segment lost 4 bases and the V segment lost 8 bases, leaving 6 bases of the junction unmatched. This CDR3 region has 13 residues. CDR1 is SGHDN, CDR2 FVKESK, per germline. As DNA, the CDR3 is TGTGCCAGCGGTAGGCTAGCGGGGTACGAGCAGTACTTC. Translation: CASGRLAGYEQYF. Supplemented by reference TRBV14 and TRBJ2-7, the full variable domain reads EAGVTQFPSHSVIEKGQTVTLRCDPISGHDNLYWYRRVMGKEIKFLLHFVKESKQDESGMPNNRFLAERTGGTYSTLKVQPAELEDSGVYFCASGRLAGYEQYFGPGTRLTVT.

This chain connects TRBV20-1 to TRBJ2-2; 9 bases align to TRBD2. CDR3 size: 16 residues. V lost 1 base to trimming and J lost 2 bases; unmatched junction nucleotides: 5. Looked up from germline, CDR1 is DFQATT and CDR2 is SNEGSKA (reference sequence). The CDR3 nucleotides read TGCAGTGCTAGAGCGGAGACTAGCGGTAACACCGGGGAGCTGTTTTTT. Its translation is CSARAETSGNTGELFF.